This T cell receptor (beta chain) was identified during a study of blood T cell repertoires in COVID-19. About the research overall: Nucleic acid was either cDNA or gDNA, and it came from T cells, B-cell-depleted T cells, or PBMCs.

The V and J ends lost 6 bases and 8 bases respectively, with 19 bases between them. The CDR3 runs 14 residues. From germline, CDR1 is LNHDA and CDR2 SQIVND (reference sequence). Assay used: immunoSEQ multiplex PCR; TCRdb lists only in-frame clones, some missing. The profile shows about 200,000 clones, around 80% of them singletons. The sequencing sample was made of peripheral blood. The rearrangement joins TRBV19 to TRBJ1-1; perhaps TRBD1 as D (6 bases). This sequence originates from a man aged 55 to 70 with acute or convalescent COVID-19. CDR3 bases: TGTGCCAGTAGATCGAGACAGGCCTCCTACGAAGCTTTCTTT. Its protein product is CASRSRQASYEAFF.